The 15 T cell receptor beta chains below were found in one sample sequenced in a study of shared clonotypes between healthy human individuals. CD45RO-negative, CCR7-positively selected cells formed the naive CD8 fraction, excluding terminally differentiated effector memory CD45RA+ cells. This table comes from immunoSEQ multiplex PCR, and its TCRdb copy is limited to in-frame clones, with some not included. The sample gives around 560,000 clones, 95% of which show up once; approximately 0.11% is in the top ten. Sequenced: naive CD8+ T cells sorted from blood. All receptors derive from a woman aged 25 to 45 in good health.

This clone was detected only a few times. This sequence joins TRBV6-5 and TRBJ1-1; D is uncertain. This CDR3 has 11 residues. Germline CDR1 and CDR2: MNHEY and SVGAGI. Trimming took 5 bases from V and 6 from J, leaving 7 bases between them. The CDR3 sequence is CASSSSAEAFF. CDR3 DNA sequence: TGTGCCAGCAGTAGTAGTGCTGAAGCTTTCTTT.

This clone was recorded only once. This chain connects TRBV29-1 to TRBJ2-5; perhaps TRBD1 as D (5 bases). The J call may be mistaken, given a closer DNA end match to TRBJ2-7. This CDR3 comprises 12 residues. Germline CDR1 is SQVTM and CDR2 is ANQGSEA. The CDR3 DNA is TGCAGCGTTAGGGTGGGGCCCTACGAGCAGTACTTC. This encodes CSVRVGPYEQYF.

The rearrangement links TRBV5-1 to TRBJ2-2; D not certain. Germline V gene lookup returns CDR1 SGHRS and CDR2 YFSETQ. The V and J ends lost 5 bases and 6 bases respectively, with 5 bases between them. The CDR3 has 11 amino acids. In nucleotides, the CDR3 is TGCGCCAGCAGTGTCGCCGGGGAGCTGTTTTTT. It codes for CASSVAGELFF.

The chain carries TRBV2 and TRBJ2-3, with TRBD1 matching 8 bases. The J segment lost 1 base and the V segment lost 8 bases, leaving 5 bases of the junction unmatched. This CDR3 contains 14 residues. CDR1 and CDR2 (germline): SNHLY, FYNNEI. The CDR3 nucleotides read TGTGCCAGCTCGGACAGGGACGGCACAGATACGCAGTATTTT. Its protein product is CASSDRDGTDTQYF.

The chain has TRBV28 and TRBJ2-1, with 7 nucleotides matching TRBD1. Looked up from germline, CDR1 is MDHEN and CDR2 is SYDVKM. CDR3 length: 17 residues. Trimming at V came to 1 base and at J to 4 bases, leaving 10 bases not matched to a gene. The CDR3 region has the DNA TGTGCCAGCAGTTTATCTCCCGCAGGGGGTATATACAATGAGCAGTTCTTC. It codes for CASSLSPAGGIYNEQFF. Using reference TRBV28 and TRBJ2-1 for the parts outside the CDR3, the full variable domain is DVKVTQSSRYLVKRTGEKVFLECVQDMDHENMFWYRQDPGLGLRLIYFSYDVKMKEKGDIPEGYSVSREKKERFSLILESASTNQTSMYLCASSLSPAGGIYNEQFFGPGTRLTVL.

The chain links TRBV5-4 to TRBJ1-2; 10 nucleotides agree with TRBD1. Germline V CDR1 and CDR2: SGHNT, YYREEE (reference sequence). This CDR3 is built from 15 residues. J lost 4 bases, V lost 0 bases, and 3 bases had no gene match. This CDR3 is CASSLGQGAFYGYTF. The CDR3 coding sequence is TGTGCCAGCAGCTTGGGACAGGGGGCCTTCTATGGCTACACCTTC.

DNA for the CDR3: TGTGCCAGCACCCGAGACAGCCGGGCCCGGCGGGGGACCTACAATGAGCAGTTCTTC. As protein: CASTRDSRARRGTYNEQFF. The J gene is TRBJ2-1, the V gene TRBV7-6; 7 bases map to TRBD2. V lost 7 bases to trimming and J lost 2 bases; unmatched junction nucleotides: 20. This CDR3 comprises 19 residues. CDR1 is SGHVS and CDR2 is FNYEAQ in the germline V gene. The variable domain in full, completed from reference TRBV7-6 and TRBJ2-1, reads GAGVSQSPRYKVTKRGQDVALRCDPISGHVSLYWYRQALGQGPEFLTYFNYEAQQDKSGLPNDRFSAERPEGSISTLTIQRTEQRDSAMYRCASTRDSRARRGTYNEQFFGPGTRLTVL.

The V and J genes are TRBV19 and TRBJ2-2; 8 nucleotides align to TRBD1. Germline assignment: CDR1 LNHDA and CDR2 SQIVND (reference sequence). J lost 1 base, V lost 0 bases, and 1 base had no gene match. The CDR3 length is 16 residues. CDR3 residues: CASSIEGTGNTGELFF. The CDR3 region has the DNA TGTGCCAGTAGTATAGAGGGGACAGGGAACACCGGGGAGCTGTTTTTT.

The chain is built from TRBV15 and TRBJ1-5; perhaps TRBD1 as D (5 bases). The CDR3 spans 17 residues. V was pared by 0 bases and J by 3 bases, with 15 bases between. CDR1 and CDR2 from the germline V gene are LNHNV and YYDKDF (reference sequence). The CDR3 here is CATSRDGTETFNQPQHF. The CDR3 DNA reads as TGTGCCACCAGCAGAGATGGGACGGAGACTTTCAATCAGCCCCAGCATTTT.

This clone was picked up one time. V gene TRBV4-2 combines with J gene TRBJ1-1, with D perhaps matching TRBD1 (6 bases). Trimming stripped 5 bases from V and 4 bases from J, with 11 bases between. In germline, CDR1 is LGHNA, CDR2 YNFKEQ. This CDR3 comprises 13 residues. CDR3 nucleotide sequence: TGTGCCAGCAGCGCACAGGGTTCCACTGAAGCTTTCTTT. Translated: CASSAQGSTEAFF.

This clone was picked up a small number of times. The genes are TRBV9 and TRBJ1-2; 9 bases are a match to TRBD1. Per germline, CDR1 SGDLS and CDR2 YYNGEE. J was trimmed by 7 bases and V by 4 bases; bases with no gene match: 8. The CDR3 is 14 amino acids. CDR3 sequence: CASSPRTGDFGYTF. For the CDR3, the DNA is TGTGCCAGCAGCCCTCGGACAGGGGACTTTGGCTACACCTTC.

The gene calls are TRBV4-2 and TRBJ2-1; D uncertain. Deletions cut 0 bases from V and 6 bases from J, with 24 bases between. CDR3 size: 19 residues. Germline V gene sequence: CDR1 LGHNA, CDR2 YNFKEQ. In DNA, the CDR3 is TGTGCCAGCAGCCAAGATCAGTATATGGCGACCACACCCGGCAATGAGCAGTTCTTC. Residues: CASSQDQYMATTPGNEQFF.

This clone has just one count. V and J are TRBV7-8 and TRBJ2-7, with 13 bases that match TRBD2. This CDR3 is 16 amino acids long. V shed 5 bases and J 6 bases; nucleotides not matched to a gene: 10. Germline assignment: CDR1 SGHVS and CDR2 FQNEAQ. The CDR3 region has the DNA TGTGCCAGCAGCCCACCCACTAGCGGGAGGGCTCTCGAGCAGTACTTC. Translating gives CASSPPTSGRALEQYF.

J is TRBJ1-1 and V is TRBV2, with D perhaps matching TRBD1 (6 bases). Germline V lookup: CDR1 SNHLY, CDR2 FYNNEI. V lost 5 bases and J lost 6, with 22 bases in between. The CDR3 contains 16 residues. In DNA form, the CDR3 reads TGTGCCAGCAGTAATCCTATGACAGGCGGGGAAGCTGAAGCTTTCTTT. It codes for CASSNPMTGGEAEAFF.

A remark on this clone: Distinct nucleotide sequences in the sample also encode this CDR3. The V call is TRBV27, the J call TRBJ2-7, with 7 bases fitting TRBD1. CDR1 and CDR2 from the germline V gene are MNHEY and SMNVEV (reference sequence). V trimming: 3 bases; J trimming: 0 bases; junction bases outside the gene matches: 5. This CDR3 contains 15 residues. In DNA form, the CDR3 reads TGTGCCAGCAGTTTGGTCGGGACAGACTCCTACGAGCAGTACTTC. Amino acid sequence: CASSLVGTDSYEQYF.